This TCR beta chain derives from a study of blood T cell repertoires in COVID-19. Across the study: Some COVID-19 samples were acute and others convalescent; all came from the United States, Italy and Spain.

The data were produced by immunoSEQ multiplex PCR, yet TCRdb's version contains in-frame clones alone and is incomplete. The table shows 200,000 to 250,000 clones, with roughly 88% occurring only once. CDR3 size: 15 residues. Between the trimmed V and J ends, which lost 4 bases and 0 bases, there was a span of 13 bases. Germline V lookup: CDR1 MNHEY, CDR2 SVGAGI. The specimen sequenced was peripheral blood. The V call is TRBV6-5, the J call TRBJ2-7; a weak D match, TRBD1 (6 bases). The sequence came from a man older than 75 with acute or convalescent COVID-19. The CDR3 DNA reads TGTGCCAGCAGTTCCCGGACAGTGAGCTCCTACGAGCAGTACTTC. Residues: CASSSRTVSSYEQYF.